This paragraph covers one TCR beta chain sequence. Its target is not known. This sample is part of a study of blood T cells in healthy people across ages. Study observations and caveats: TCR beta diversity was tightly associated with the proportion of naive T cells.

Germline V gene lookup returns CDR1 MDHEN and CDR2 SYDVKM. This CDR3 spans 16 amino acids. V was shortened by 1 base and J by 0 bases, with 7 bases between the two germline ends. Approximately 9 milliliters was the volume of peripheral blood drawn from each donor. Extraction yielded at least 6 micrograms of total RNA per sample. For the second PCR, which ran for about 6 to 12 cycles, a sample-barcoded 5' primer and a J-beta primer mix were used. TCRdb called the 5' RACE reads again in MiXCR, with one record for every CDR3 protein. Here the sample spans hundreds of thousands of distinct CDR3 sequences, 58% being singletons.

The genes are TRBV28 and TRBJ2-6; D perhaps matches TRBD1 (5 bases). The source of this sequence is a man aged 30 to 45 in good health. Sequenced material: blood. CDR3 in amino acids: CASSLLTVSGANVLTF. The CDR3 bases are TGTGCCAGCAGTTTATTGACAGTCTCTGGGGCCAACGTCCTGACTTTC.